Sequencing of this T cell receptor (beta chain) was carried out in a study of blood T cell repertoires in COVID-19. The table lists this clone with a count of one. The germline CDR1 and CDR2 sequences are SEHNR and FQNEAQ (reference sequence). Trimming pared 5 bases from V and 1 base from J, leaving 19 bases between. This CDR3 is 17 amino acids long. Using immunoSEQ multiplex PCR, the repertoire was profiled, and TCRdb retains in-frame clones only, with some absent. The top ten clones hold 2.5% to 3% of a sample with about 380,000 clones, more than 75% of them seen once. The sample comprised PBMCs or T cells enriched from blood (not recorded which). The chain links TRBV7-9 to TRBJ2-3, with D perhaps TRBD2 (5 bases). This TCR came from a woman in her 30s who had recovered from COVID-19. The CDR3: CASSPLYGSVGTDTQYF. The CDR3 region has the DNA TGTGCCAGCAGCCCCCTATATGGGAGTGTCGGCACAGATACGCAGTATTTT.